One and the same sample provided the 21 T cell receptor beta chains below, sequenced in a study. In TCRdb, the RT-PCR reads were re-called with MiXCR into one record per CDR3 protein. Of about 570 distinct CDR3 sequences in the sample, less than 65% were seen once. The sample was memory CD4+ T cells from salivary gland. The receptor source for this set is a female donor with primary Sjogren's syndrome.

This clonotype qualifies as large. This rearrangement joins TRBV9 to TRBJ2-1; 9 bases align to TRBD2. Germline CDR1 and CDR2: SGDLS and YYNGEE. Germline trimming cut 0 bases from V and 5 bases from J; bases unmatched to any gene: 12. The length of the CDR3 is 18 residues. The CDR3 loop reads CASSVVGGGAIYDNEQFF. The CDR3 nucleotides are TGTGCCAGCAGCGTAGTAGGCGGGGGGGCGATCTATGACAATGAGCAGTTCTTC.

Within the sample, this clonotype is large (0.1 to 1%). The V call is TRBV20-1, the J call TRBJ2-1, with D uncertain. Germline CDR1 reads DFQATT; CDR2 reads SNEGSKA (reference sequence). There are 15 residues in the CDR3. V lost 5 bases and J lost 1, with 15 bases in between. CDR3 protein: CSALDQDKSYNEQFF. CDR3 sequence (DNA): TGCAGTGCTTTGGATCAGGATAAATCCTACAATGAGCAGTTCTTC.

This clonotype is classed as large. The V and J genes are TRBV27 and TRBJ2-4, with D hard to call. The CDR3 is made up of 13 amino acids. Trimming stripped 8 bases from V and 2 bases from J, with 10 bases between. Germline V gene sequence: CDR1 MNHEY, CDR2 SMNVEV (reference sequence). The CDR3: CASFSLTKNIQYF. In nucleotides, the CDR3 is TGTGCCAGCTTTTCCCTGACCAAAAACATTCAGTACTTC.

This clonotype was observed a handful of times. J is TRBJ2-7 and V is TRBV19; 7 bases line up with TRBD1. From germline, CDR1 is LNHDA and CDR2 SQIVND (reference sequence). This CDR3 has 14 amino acids. The J segment lost 5 bases and the V segment lost 6 bases, leaving 10 bases of the junction unmatched. The CDR3 loop is CASRRDSLVDEQYF. The CDR3 DNA is TGTGCCAGTAGACGGGACAGCTTAGTCGACGAGCAGTACTTC. The full variable domain, completed using reference TRBV19 and TRBJ2-7, is DGGITQSPKYLFRKEGQNVTLSCEQNLNHDAMYWYRQDPGQGLRLIYYSQIVNDFQKGDIAEGYSVSREKKESFPLTVTSAQKNPTAFYLCASRRDSLVDEQYFGPGTRLTVT.

This clonotype is large by share. V usage is TRBV6-5 and J usage is TRBJ2-5, with D possibly called TRBD1 or TRBD2 (5 bases each). Trimming left V 8 bases short and J 2 bases short, with 18 bases between. Germline-derived CDR1 and CDR2 are MNHEY and SVGAGI. There are 15 residues in the CDR3. The CDR3 sequence: CASSAQGRLQETQYF. In nucleotides, the CDR3 is TGTGCCAGCTCCGCTCAGGGACGGTTACAAGAGACCCAGTACTTC.

The chain joins TRBV6-5 to TRBJ2-1; D assignment may be TRBD1 or TRBD2 (5 bases each). Between the trimmed V and J ends, which lost 2 bases and 1 base, there was a span of 12 bases. The CDR3 sequence is 16 residues long. Germline CDR1 is MNHEY and CDR2 is SVGAGI. This chain's CDR3 is CASSYDGDPSYNEQFF. Here the CDR3 DNA reads TGTGCCAGCAGTTACGACGGGGACCCTTCCTACAATGAGCAGTTCTTC.

V and J are TRBV6-1 and TRBJ1-2; D call uncertain. The CDR3 totals 14 residues. Trimming shortened V by 0 bases and J by 2 bases, and 7 bases separated the two germline ends. The germline V gene has CDR1 MNHNS and CDR2 SASEGT. CDR3 DNA: TGTGCCAGCAGTGAAGCTAGGCAGAACTATGGCTACACCTTC. It codes for CASSEARQNYGYTF.

By proportion, this clonotype is large (0.1 to 1%). V gene TRBV11-3 combines with J gene TRBJ2-2, with D possibly being TRBD2 (6 bases). The germline V and J ends were trimmed by 1 base and 6 bases, with 12 bases remaining between them. Germline CDR1 and CDR2: SGHNT and YENEEA. This CDR3 has 15 residues. The CDR3 DNA follows: TGTGCCAGCAGCTTAGTAGCCGGAGGGGCCGGGGAGCTGTTTTTT. It specifies CASSLVAGGAGELFF.

The table lists this clonotype with a count of one. The chain recombines TRBV7-9 with TRBJ1-1, with 7 bases lining up with TRBD1. J gave up 4 bases and V 4 bases, and 6 bases lay outside the gene matches. Per the germline V gene, CDR1 is SEHNR and CDR2 is FQNEAQ (reference sequence). The CDR3 length is 14 residues. The DNA for the CDR3 is TGTGCCAGCAGCTCCCAGGGGGGGGTCACTGAAGCTTTCTTT. Amino acid sequence: CASSSQGGVTEAFF. The entire variable domain, with the rest obtained from reference TRBV7-9 and TRBJ1-1, is as follows: DTGVSQNPRHKITKRGQNVTFRCDPISEHNRLYWYRQTLGQGPEFLTYFQNEAQLEKSRLLSDRFSAERPKGSFSTLEIQRTEQGDSAMYLCASSSQGGVTEAFFGQGTRLTVV.

The chain couples TRBV20-1 to TRBJ2-5; D not certain. Germline CDR1 reads DFQATT; CDR2 reads SNEGSKA (reference sequence). The CDR3 totals 13 residues. V was pared by 6 bases and J by 5 bases, with 16 bases between. The CDR3 DNA follows: TGCAGTGCCCTAGGGTCGGGTACGGAGACCCAGTACTTC. Translated, it gives CSALGSGTETQYF.

This clonotype ranks as medium-sized. The V and J genes are TRBV2 and TRBJ2-3; D remains ambiguous. With 4 bases removed from V and 2 bases from J, the gap between germline ends came to 13 bases. This CDR3 spans 15 amino acids. CDR1 SNHLY and CDR2 FYNNEI come from the germline V gene. CDR3 DNA sequence: TGTGCCAGCAGTGCGATCTGGCATCCCACAGATACGCAGTATTTT. It is translated as CASSAIWHPTDTQYF.

For the CDR3, the DNA is TGTGCCAGCAGCCCCCTCGGGTTGGGTCCCCTCCACTTT. This gives the protein CASSPLGLGPLHF. The gene calls are TRBV7-2 and TRBJ1-6; no clear D. Trimming took off 5 bases at V and 13 bases at J, with 15 bases between the two ends. CDR1 and CDR2 from the germline V gene are SGHTA and FQGNSA. The CDR3 loop spans 13 amino acids.

This clonotype is large within its sample. The chain is built from TRBV7-6 and TRBJ2-5; D is perhaps TRBD1 (5 bases). Trimming stripped 3 bases from V and 3 bases from J, with 8 bases between. Per the germline V gene, CDR1 is SGHVS and CDR2 is FNYEAQ. The CDR3 is 13 residues long. CDR3 in amino acids: CASSLGLEETQYF. The DNA of the CDR3 is TGTGCCAGCAGCTTGGGGCTGGAAGAGACCCAGTACTTC.

This rearrangement joins TRBV10-2 to TRBJ1-4; no definite D call. Per the germline V gene, CDR1 is WSHSY and CDR2 is SAAADI. V gave up 5 bases and J gave up 0 bases, with 10 bases separating them. The CDR3 extends over 15 amino acids. The CDR3 loop reads CASSWTPTTNEKLFF. The CDR3, as DNA: TGCGCCAGCAGTTGGACCCCCACAACTAATGAAAAACTGTTTTTT.

This clonotype is medium-sized by share. The V and J genes are TRBV5-1 and TRBJ2-7; 8 nucleotides align to TRBD1. This CDR3 is 14 amino acids long. Germline V gives CDR1 SGHRS, CDR2 YFSETQ. Germline trimming cut 4 bases from V and 5 bases from J; bases unmatched to any gene: 8. DNA of the CDR3: TGCGCCAGCAGCATCGGACAGGGTTCCGACGAGCAGTACTTC. This codes for CASSIGQGSDEQYF.

CDR3 protein: CSVLQGIMNTEAFF. The CDR3 coding sequence is TGCAGCGTCCTACAGGGCATCATGAACACTGAAGCTTTCTTT. The chain combines TRBV29-1 with TRBJ1-1, with D possibly matching TRBD1 (6 bases). CDR3 length equals 14 residues. Germline V gene lookup returns CDR1 SQVTM and CDR2 ANQGSEA. Trimming pared 6 bases from V and 0 bases from J, leaving 14 bases between.

This clonotype is large. This chain links TRBV30 with TRBJ2-3; 8 bases line up with TRBD1. CDR3 length: 16 residues. The J segment lost 3 bases and the V segment lost 1 base, leaving 9 bases of the junction unmatched. Germline CDR1 GTSNPN, CDR2 SVGIG (reference sequence). CDR3 nucleotides: TGTGCCTGGAGTGGGGCGGCAGGGGGCGCGACAGATACGCAGTATTTT. It encodes CAWSGAAGGATDTQYF. The full variable domain, its missing parts supplied by reference TRBV30 and TRBJ2-3, is SQTIHQWPATLVQPVGSPLSLECTVEGTSNPNLYWYRQAAGRGLQLLFYSVGIGQISSEVPQNLSASRPQDRQFILSSKKLLLSDSGFYLCAWSGAAGGATDTQYFGPGTRLTVL.

This chain uses TRBV7-6 with TRBJ2-3; no definite D call. This CDR3 has 12 amino acids. The ends were cut back, 4 bases at V and 5 bases at J, with 7 bases in the middle. The germline CDR1 and CDR2 sequences are SGHVS and FNYEAQ. This CDR3 reads CASSYWRDTQYF. The DNA for the CDR3 is TGTGCCAGCAGCTACTGGAGAGATACGCAGTATTTT.

This clonotype has only a few counts. The J gene is TRBJ2-7, the V gene TRBV5-1; unclear D gene. This CDR3 has 13 amino acids. The V and J ends lost 1 base and 1 base respectively, with 6 bases between them. Germline V lookup: CDR1 SGHRS, CDR2 YFSETQ. The CDR3 spells CASSLLSSYEQYF. DNA of the CDR3: TGCGCCAGCAGCTTGCTTAGTTCCTACGAGCAGTACTTC. Variable domain in full (rest from reference TRBV5-1 and TRBJ2-7): KAGVTQTPRYLIKTRGQQVTLSCSPISGHRSVSWYQQTPGQGLQFLFEYFSETQRNKGNFPGRFSGRQFSNSRSEMNVSTLELGDSALYLCASSLLSSYEQYFGPGTRLTVT.

This sequence joins TRBV7-6 and TRBJ2-5; 9 bases match TRBD2. The length of the CDR3 is 16 residues. With 3 bases clipped from V and 5 bases from J, the junction kept 10 bases outside the gene matches. Per germline, CDR1 SGHVS and CDR2 FNYEAQ. The CDR3 protein is CASSFWSGGGAETQYF. The CDR3 DNA reads as TGTGCCAGCAGCTTCTGGTCTGGCGGGGGGGCCGAGACCCAGTACTTC.

The chain has TRBV6-2 or TRBV6-3 and TRBJ1-5, with 9 bases matching TRBD1. V lost 7 bases to trimming and J lost 1 base; unmatched junction nucleotides: 17. This CDR3 has 19 residues. The germline V gene has CDR1 MNHEY and CDR2 SVGEGT. CDR3 in amino acids: CASTPTTGQGLLSNQPQHF. CDR3 nucleotide sequence: TGTGCCAGCACCCCAACTACGGGACAGGGACTACTAAGCAATCAGCCCCAGCATTTT.